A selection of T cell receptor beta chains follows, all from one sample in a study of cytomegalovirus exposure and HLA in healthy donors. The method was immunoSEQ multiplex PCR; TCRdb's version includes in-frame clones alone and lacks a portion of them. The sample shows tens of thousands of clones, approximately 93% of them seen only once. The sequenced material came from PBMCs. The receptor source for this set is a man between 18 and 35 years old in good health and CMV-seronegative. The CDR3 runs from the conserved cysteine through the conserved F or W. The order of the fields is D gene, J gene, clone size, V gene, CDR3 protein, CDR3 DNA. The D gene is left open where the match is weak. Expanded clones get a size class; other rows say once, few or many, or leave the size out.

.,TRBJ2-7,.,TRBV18,CASGGGARYEQYF,TGTGCCAGCGGAGGGGGGGCTCGCTACGAGCAGTACTTC
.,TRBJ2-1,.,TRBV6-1,CASSESPYEQFF,TGTGCCAGCAGTGAATCCCCTTATGAGCAGTTCTTC
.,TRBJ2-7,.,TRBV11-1,CASSLEAGYEQYF,TGTGCCAGCAGCTTAGAGGCAGGCTACGAGCAGTACTTC
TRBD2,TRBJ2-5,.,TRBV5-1,CASSLLAGGQETQYF,TGCGCCAGCAGCCTACTAGCGGGGGGGCAAGAGACCCAGTACTTC
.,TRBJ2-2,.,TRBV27,CASSFRAGELFF,TGTGCCAGCAGTTTTCGGGCCGGGGAGCTGTTTTTT
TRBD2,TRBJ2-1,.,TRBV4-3,CASSQDGVAGEANEQFF,TGCGCCAGCAGCCAAGATGGTGTAGCGGGGGAGGCCAATGAGCAGTTCTTC
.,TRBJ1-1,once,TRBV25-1,CASSGGIEGLSNTEAFF,TGTGCCAGCAGTGGGGGTATCGAGGGTTTGTCGAACACTGAAGCTTTCTTT
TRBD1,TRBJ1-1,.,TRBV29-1,CSARTGNTEAFF,TGCAGCGCGCGGACAGGGAACACTGAAGCTTTCTTT
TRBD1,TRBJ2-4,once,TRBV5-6,CASSLANRGRQNIQYF,TGTGCCAGCAGCTTGGCCAACAGGGGGCGTCAAAACATTCAGTACTTC
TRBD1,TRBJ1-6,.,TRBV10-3,CAISETDRGGSPLHF,TGTGCCATCAGTGAGACGGACAGGGGCGGTTCACCCCTCCACTTT
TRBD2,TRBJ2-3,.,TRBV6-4,CASSYSGGTDTQYF,TGTGCCAGCAGTTATAGCGGGGGAACAGATACGCAGTATTTT
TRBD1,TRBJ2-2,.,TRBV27,CASTLDRGSGELFF,TGTGCCAGTACTCTCGACAGGGGGTCCGGGGAGCTGTTTTTT
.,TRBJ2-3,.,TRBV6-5,CASSRNGDTQYF,TGTGCCAGCAGCCGCAACGGGGATACGCAGTATTTT
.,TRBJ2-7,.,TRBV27,CASSLQAPYEQYF,TGTGCCAGCAGTTTACAGGCGCCTTACGAGCAGTACTTC
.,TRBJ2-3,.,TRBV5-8,CASSLFRGSGTDTQYF,TGTGCCAGCAGCTTGTTTCGGGGATCTGGCACAGATACGCAGTATTTT
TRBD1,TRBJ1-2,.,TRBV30,CAWTWGTGGLGYTF,TGTGCCTGGACCTGGGGTACAGGGGGCCTTGGCTACACCTTC
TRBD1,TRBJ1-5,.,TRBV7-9,CASSWGQGNSEPQHF,TGTGCCAGCAGCTGGGGACAGGGGAATAGTGAGCCCCAGCATTTT
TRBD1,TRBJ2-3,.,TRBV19,CGAGTGADTQYF,TGTGGTGCCGGGACAGGGGCAGATACGCAGTATTTT
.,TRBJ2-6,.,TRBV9,CASSHTGSGANVLTF,TGTGCCAGCAGCCATACAGGGAGTGGGGCCAACGTCCTGACTTTC
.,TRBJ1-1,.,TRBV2,CASSLHENTEAFF,TGTGCCAGCAGTTTACATGAAAACACTGAAGCTTTCTTT
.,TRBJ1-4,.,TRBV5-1,CASSSDPTRSNEKLFF,TGCGCCAGCAGCTCGGATCCGACACGATCTAATGAAAAACTGTTTTTT
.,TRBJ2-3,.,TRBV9,CASSVASRLNTDTQYF,TGTGCCAGCAGCGTAGCTTCCAGACTTAACACAGATACGCAGTATTTT
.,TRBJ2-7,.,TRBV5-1,CASRGYGYEQYF,TGCGCCAGCCGAGGGTATGGGTACGAGCAGTACTTC
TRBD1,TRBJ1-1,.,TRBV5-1,CASSSDRVLPEAFF,TGCGCCAGCAGTTCCGACAGGGTGTTACCTGAAGCTTTCTTT
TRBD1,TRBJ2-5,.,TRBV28,CASRSAGQGRKKTQYF,TGTGCCAGCAGGTCTGCCGGACAGGGGAGGAAAAAGACCCAGTACTTC
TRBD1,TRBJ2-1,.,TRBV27,CASSVFRRDRGNNEQFF,TGTGCCAGCAGCGTGTTTAGACGGGACAGGGGTAACAATGAGCAGTTCTTC
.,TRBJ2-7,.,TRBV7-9,CASTPEPYEQYF,TGTGCCAGCACCCCTGAGCCCTACGAGCAGTACTTC
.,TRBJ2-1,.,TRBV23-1,CASSQSAPGLYNEQFF,TGCGCCAGCAGTCAATCTGCCCCGGGACTCTACAATGAGCAGTTCTTC
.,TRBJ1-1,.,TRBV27,CASSPGITGLNTEAFF,TGTGCCAGCAGTCCAGGAATTACAGGCCTGAACACTGAAGCTTTCTTT
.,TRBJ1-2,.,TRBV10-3,CAISGREDGYTF,TGTGCCATCTCTGGCAGGGAGGATGGCTACACCTTC
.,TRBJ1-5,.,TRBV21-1,CASSKGQGADQPQHF,TGTGCCAGCAGCAAGGGACAGGGGGCCGATCAGCCCCAGCATTTT
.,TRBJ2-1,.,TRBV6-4,CASSSRDNNEQFF,TGTGCCAGCAGCTCCCGGGACAACAATGAGCAGTTCTTC
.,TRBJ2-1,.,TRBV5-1,CASSLRADISYNEQFF,TGCGCCAGCAGCTTAAGAGCGGATATCTCCTACAATGAGCAGTTCTTC
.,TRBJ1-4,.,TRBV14,CASSLFPPGVMDEKLFF,TGTGCCAGCAGCCTTTTCCCTCCAGGGGTAATGGATGAAAAACTGTTTTTT
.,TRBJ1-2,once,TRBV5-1,CASSLAAVGSDGYTF,TGCGCCAGCAGCTTGGCCGCGGTAGGCTCAGATGGCTACACCTTC